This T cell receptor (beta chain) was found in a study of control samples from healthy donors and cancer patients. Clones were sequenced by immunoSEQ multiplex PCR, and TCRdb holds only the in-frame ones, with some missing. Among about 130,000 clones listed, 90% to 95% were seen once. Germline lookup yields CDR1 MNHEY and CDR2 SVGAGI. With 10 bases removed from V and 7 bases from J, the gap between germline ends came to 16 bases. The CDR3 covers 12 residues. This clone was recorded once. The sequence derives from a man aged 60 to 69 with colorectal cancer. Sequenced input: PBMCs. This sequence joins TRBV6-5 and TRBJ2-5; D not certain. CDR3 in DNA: TGTGCCACAAGGGCCGCCTCCCGGACCCAGTACTTC. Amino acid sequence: CATRAASRTQYF.